Listed below are T cell receptor beta chains from one sample, sequenced in a study of T cell changes during pregnancy in multiple sclerosis. TCRdb's table, derived via immunoSEQ multiplex PCR, lists solely in-frame clones and lacks some. The repertoire holds approximately 130,000 clones, with 90% to 96% as singletons. The sequencing here drew on peripheral blood, taken after pregnancy. These receptors were collected from a female donor with multiple sclerosis, enrolled in a pregnancy study. Each CDR3 is given with its conserved first and last residue. Fields, in order: V gene, J gene, clone size, D gene, CDR3 protein, CDR3 DNA. The D gene is left open where the match is weak. Clone size is stated in some rows and not others, as once, few, many or a class when expanded.

V: TRBV19; J: TRBJ2-7; size: NA; D: NA; CDR3: CASSPGYPRPDEQYF; DNA: TGTGCCAGTAGTCCTGGCTACCCTAGACCTGACGAGCAGTACTTC
V: TRBV29-1; J: TRBJ1-1; size: once; D: NA; CDR3: CSVDRAMNTEAFF; DNA: TGCAGCGTTGACAGGGCCATGAACACTGAAGCTTTCTTT
V: TRBV27; J: TRBJ2-1; size: NA; D: NA; CDR3: CASSSGAVGNEQFF; DNA: TGTGCCAGCAGCTCGGGAGCGGTCGGGAATGAGCAGTTCTTC
V: TRBV7-3; J: TRBJ2-1; size: NA; D: NA; CDR3: CASSFQSGNEQFF; DNA: TGTGCCAGCAGCTTCCAGAGCGGAAATGAGCAGTTCTTC
V: TRBV6-1; J: TRBJ2-1; size: NA; D: TRBD2; CDR3: CASRIPRLADEQFF; DNA: TGTGCCAGCCGGATTCCGAGACTAGCCGATGAGCAGTTCTTC
V: TRBV7-2; J: TRBJ1-2; size: once; D: NA; CDR3: CASSPSQVYGYTF; DNA: TGTGCCAGCAGCCCTTCCCAGGTCTATGGCTACACCTTC
V: TRBV28; J: TRBJ2-2; size: NA; D: NA; CDR3: CASRRGGNTGELFF; DNA: TGTGCCAGCAGGAGGGGGGGTAACACCGGGGAGCTGTTTTTT
V: TRBV5-6; J: TRBJ1-3; size: NA; D: NA; CDR3: CASSSQSSGNTIYF; DNA: TGTGCCAGCAGCTCACAGAGCTCTGGAAACACCATATATTTT
V: TRBV5-1; J: TRBJ2-1; size: NA; D: NA; CDR3: CASSYLGGAVGNEQFF; DNA: TGCGCCAGCAGCTACCTGGGGGGGGCGGTCGGCAATGAGCAGTTCTTC
V: TRBV27; J: TRBJ2-2; size: once; D: NA; CDR3: CASSLLAGRGGTGELFF; DNA: TGTGCCAGCAGTTTATTAGCAGGACGGGGTGGGACCGGGGAGCTGTTTTTT
V: TRBV6-1; J: TRBJ1-3; size: NA; D: TRBD1; CDR3: CAIRTGSGNTIYF; DNA: TGTGCCATCAGGACAGGATCTGGAAACACCATATATTTT
V: TRBV5-6; J: TRBJ2-7; size: once; D: NA; CDR3: CASSLSGSPDRSEQYF; DNA: TGTGCCAGCAGCTTGTCCGGGAGCCCCGATCGGTCGGAGCAGTACTTC
V: TRBV6-5; J: TRBJ2-7; size: NA; D: NA; CDR3: CASRLDYSYEQYF; DNA: TGTGCCAGCAGATTGGACTACTCCTACGAGCAGTACTTC
V: TRBV7-6; J: TRBJ2-7; size: once; D: NA; CDR3: CASSQAGMDYEQYF; DNA: TGTGCCAGCAGCCAGGCGGGGATGGACTACGAGCAGTACTTC
V: TRBV9; J: TRBJ2-5; size: NA; D: TRBD1; CDR3: CASSRDSQQETQYF; DNA: TGTGCCAGCAGCCGGGACAGCCAACAAGAGACCCAGTACTTC
V: TRBV27; J: TRBJ2-7; size: NA; D: NA; CDR3: CASSLQGLHEQYF; DNA: TGTGCCAGCAGTTTACAGGGGCTCCACGAGCAGTACTTC
V: TRBV5-1; J: TRBJ2-1; size: NA; D: TRBD2; CDR3: CASSMSGSWDEQFF; DNA: TGCGCCAGCAGCATGAGCGGGAGCTGGGATGAGCAGTTCTTC
V: TRBV5-4; J: TRBJ2-7; size: NA; D: NA; CDR3: CASSFGYEQYF; DNA: TGTGCCAGCAGCTTCGGGTACGAGCAGTACTTC
V: TRBV10-3; J: TRBJ2-3; size: NA; D: NA; CDR3: CAISEGWTVTDTQYF; DNA: TGTGCCATCAGTGAAGGTTGGACTGTCACAGATACGCAGTATTTT
V: TRBV4-2; J: TRBJ2-1; size: NA; D: NA; CDR3: CASSSSEASQFF; DNA: TGTGCCAGCAGCTCATCTGAGGCTAGCCAGTTCTTC
V: TRBV29-1; J: TRBJ1-5; size: few; D: NA; CDR3: CSVRDNNQPQHF; DNA: TGCAGCGTTAGGGACAACAATCAGCCCCAGCATTTT
V: TRBV5-4; J: TRBJ2-1; size: NA; D: NA; CDR3: CASSYTYNEQFF; DNA: TGTGCCAGCAGTTACACATACAATGAGCAGTTCTTC
V: TRBV6-5; J: TRBJ1-1; size: NA; D: NA; CDR3: CASSPSNLGVTEAFF; DNA: TGTGCCAGCAGCCCAAGCAACCTCGGGGTCACTGAAGCTTTCTTT
V: TRBV6-1; J: TRBJ2-1; size: NA; D: NA; CDR3: CASRDPGTPYNEQFF; DNA: TGTGCCAGCAGGGACCCCGGGACACCTTACAATGAGCAGTTCTTC
V: TRBV6-1; J: TRBJ2-5; size: once; D: TRBD1; CDR3: CASSEQITGGMETQYF; DNA: TGTGCCAGCAGTGAACAAATCACAGGGGGTATGGAGACCCAGTACTTC
V: TRBV5-4; J: TRBJ2-7; size: NA; D: TRBD1; CDR3: CASSNGGRDRAYEQYF; DNA: TGTGCCAGCAGCAACGGAGGCCGGGACAGAGCCTACGAGCAGTACTTC
V: TRBV5-1; J: TRBJ1-5; size: NA; D: NA; CDR3: CASSFAGAGQPQHF; DNA: TGCGCCAGCAGCTTTGCGGGGGCAGGACAGCCCCAGCATTTT
V: TRBV19; J: TRBJ1-4; size: NA; D: TRBD1; CDR3: CASSTLRAGGYEKLFF; DNA: TGTGCCAGTAGTACCCTCCGGGCAGGGGGCTACGAAAAACTGTTTTTT
V: TRBV7-2; J: TRBJ1-2; size: NA; D: NA; CDR3: CASSLAGADGYTF; DNA: TGTGCCAGCAGCTTAGCAGGGGCAGATGGCTACACCTTC
V: TRBV28; J: TRBJ1-2; size: NA; D: NA; CDR3: CASSPQGRDGYTF; DNA: TGTGCCAGCAGCCCCCAGGGGCGCGATGGCTACACCTTC
V: TRBV7-9; J: TRBJ1-4; size: NA; D: NA; CDR3: CASSSLEVYEKLFF; DNA: TGTGCCAGCAGCTCCCTGGAGGTGTACGAAAAACTGTTTTTT
V: TRBV29-1; J: TRBJ2-5; size: NA; D: TRBD2; CDR3: CSFGGGSGEETQYF; DNA: TGCAGCTTTGGCGGGGGTAGCGGAGAAGAGACCCAGTACTTC
V: TRBV30; J: TRBJ1-2; size: few; D: NA; CDR3: CAWTGEGRVYGYTF; DNA: TGTGCCTGGACCGGGGAGGGCAGAGTTTATGGCTACACCTTC
V: TRBV27; J: TRBJ2-7; size: NA; D: TRBD2; CDR3: CASSPWTSAYEQYF; DNA: TGTGCCAGCAGTCCATGGACTAGCGCCTACGAGCAGTACTTC
V: TRBV6-6; J: TRBJ1-1; size: few; D: TRBD1; CDR3: CASSYGTANTEAFF; DNA: TGTGCCAGCAGTTACGGGACAGCGAACACTGAAGCTTTCTTT
V: TRBV9; J: TRBJ1-3; size: NA; D: NA; CDR3: CASSAVPGGPSGNTIYF; DNA: TGTGCCAGCAGCGCAGTACCTGGGGGCCCCTCTGGAAACACCATATATTTT
V: TRBV7-8; J: TRBJ2-1; size: NA; D: NA; CDR3: CASSLDKTPPNNEQFF; DNA: TGTGCCAGCAGCTTAGATAAGACTCCTCCCAACAATGAGCAGTTCTTC
V: TRBV27; J: TRBJ1-2; size: NA; D: NA; CDR3: CASSLSWTAPNYGYTF; DNA: TGTGCCAGCAGTTTATCTTGGACAGCCCCTAACTATGGCTACACCTTC
V: TRBV15; J: TRBJ2-3; size: NA; D: NA; CDR3: CATSRDRRNTQYF; DNA: TGTGCCACCAGCAGAGATAGGAGAAATACGCAGTATTTT
V: TRBV27; J: TRBJ2-7; size: NA; D: TRBD1; CDR3: CASSLLGDRSLGVYEQYF; DNA: TGTGCCAGCAGTTTGTTGGGGGACAGGAGCCTAGGGGTCTACGAGCAGTACTTC
V: TRBV11-2; J: TRBJ2-7; size: NA; D: NA; CDR3: CASSLGTGVGYEQYF; DNA: TGTGCCAGCAGCCTCGGGACGGGAGTGGGTTACGAGCAGTACTTC
V: TRBV5-1; J: TRBJ2-1; size: NA; D: NA; CDR3: CASSLVGGEQFF; DNA: TGCGCCAGCAGCTTGGTAGGGGGTGAGCAGTTCTTC
V: TRBV7-9; J: TRBJ1-2; size: NA; D: NA; CDR3: CASSLAFMTDYGYTF; DNA: TGTGCCAGCAGCTTAGCCTTTATGACAGACTATGGCTACACCTTC
V: TRBV19; J: TRBJ2-2; size: NA; D: NA; CDR3: CASSLTRNTGELFF; DNA: TGTGCCAGTAGTTTAACAAGAAACACCGGGGAGCTGTTTTTT
V: TRBV5-1; J: TRBJ2-1; size: NA; D: TRBD2; CDR3: CASSLAGGVSEQFF; DNA: TGCGCCAGCAGCTTAGCGGGAGGAGTAAGCGAGCAGTTCTTC
V: TRBV6-6; J: TRBJ1-6; size: NA; D: NA; CDR3: CASSLESPLHF; DNA: TGTGCCAGCAGTCTAGAATCACCCCTCCACTTT
V: TRBV6-6; J: TRBJ1-2; size: NA; D: NA; CDR3: CASSYNSEGYTF; DNA: TGTGCCAGCAGTTACAACTCGGAGGGCTACACCTTC
V: TRBV6-5; J: TRBJ2-5; size: NA; D: NA; CDR3: CDIRGGVSDQETQYF; DNA: TGTGACATAAGGGGGGGGGTGAGTGACCAAGAGACCCAGTACTTC
V: TRBV5-4; J: TRBJ2-7; size: NA; D: NA; CDR3: CASSNLGSSYEQYF; DNA: TGTGCCAGCAGTAACCTAGGGAGCTCCTACGAGCAGTACTTC
V: TRBV28; J: TRBJ2-7; size: NA; D: NA; CDR3: CASSLWRLGGYEQYF; DNA: TGTGCCAGCAGTTTATGGAGGCTAGGGGGCTACGAGCAGTACTTC
V: TRBV11-3; J: TRBJ1-1; size: NA; D: NA; CDR3: CASSPQGRTEAFF; DNA: TGTGCCAGCAGCCCACAGGGAAGGACTGAAGCTTTCTTT
V: TRBV23-1; J: TRBJ2-3; size: NA; D: NA; CDR3: CASSLTSRGGDTQYF; DNA: TGCGCCAGCAGTCTAACTAGCAGAGGAGGGGATACGCAGTATTTT
V: TRBV10-3; J: TRBJ1-4; size: NA; D: NA; CDR3: CAISEDGENEKLFF; DNA: TGTGCCATCAGTGAAGATGGAGAGAATGAAAAACTGTTTTTT
V: TRBV6-5; J: TRBJ2-2; size: once; D: TRBD2; CDR3: CASRGLAGGEEELFF; DNA: TGTGCCAGCAGGGGACTAGCGGGAGGGGAGGAGGAGCTGTTTTTT
V: TRBV15; J: TRBJ2-7; size: NA; D: TRBD2; CDR3: CATSRDPPTPGLAVAYEQYF; DNA: TGTGCCACCAGCAGAGATCCGCCGACACCGGGACTAGCGGTTGCCTACGAGCAGTACTTC
V: TRBV27; J: TRBJ1-4; size: NA; D: TRBD1; CDR3: CASSTDRGATLFF; DNA: TGTGCCAGCAGTACGGACAGGGGAGCGACCTTGTTTTTT